The 32 T cell receptor beta chains presented below share a single source sample, sequenced in a study of radiotherapy plus CTLA-4 blockade in lung cancer. Using immunoSEQ multiplex PCR, the repertoire was profiled, and TCRdb retains in-frame clones only, with some absent. The sample has over 75,000 clones; approximately 83% are singletons. The source material was peripheral blood, sampled from a patient treated with radiotherapy plus ipilimumab. The source is a human donor with non-small cell lung cancer who had stable disease on radiotherapy plus ipilimumab.

This rearrangement joins TRBV18 to TRBJ2-5; the match to TRBD2 covers 14 bases. The CDR3 is made up of 15 amino acids. CDR1 and CDR2 (germline): KGHSH, LQKENI. Losses at the gene ends were 6 bases for V and 4 bases for J; bases not matched to a gene: 4. This chain's CDR3 is CASSLGTSGRETQYF. CDR3 nucleotides: TGTGCCAGCTCGTTGGGGACTAGCGGGAGAGAGACCCAGTACTTC.

The chain employs TRBV7-2 and TRBJ1-2, with unresolved D. V was shortened by 0 bases and J by 2 bases, with 10 bases between the two germline ends. Per germline, CDR1 SGHTA and CDR2 FQGNSA. The CDR3 loop spans 15 amino acids. In nucleotides, the CDR3 is TGTGCCAGCAGCTTAGCGGTAGTGGGAAACTATGGCTACACCTTC. It is translated as CASSLAVVGNYGYTF.

This chain uses TRBV5-1 with TRBJ2-3; 13 bases are shared with TRBD2. Losses at the gene ends were 3 bases for V and 2 bases for J; bases not matched to a gene: 9. The CDR3 has 18 residues. Germline CDR1 SGHRS, CDR2 YFSETQ. CDR3 residues: CASSWVGTSGDTTDTQYF. In nucleotides, the CDR3 is TGCGCCAGCAGCTGGGTAGGGACTAGCGGGGACACCACAGATACGCAGTATTTT.

This rearrangement joins TRBV5-4 to TRBJ2-5; D is uncertain. The J call may be wrong; the DNA end is better matched by TRBJ2-7. The V gene's germline CDR1 is SGHNT and CDR2 YYREEE (reference sequence). CDR3 length: 13 residues. The CDR3 coding sequence is TGTGCCAGCAGTCCGGGCCCTTACTACGAGCAGTACTTC. Its protein is CASSPGPYYEQYF.

The rearrangement uses TRBV19 and TRBJ1-2; tentative D call: TRBD1 (5 bases). The germline V gene has CDR1 LNHDA and CDR2 SQIVND (reference sequence). The length of the CDR3 is 13 residues. The V and J ends lost 5 bases and 1 base respectively, with 8 bases between them. CDR3 protein: CASSVDSNYGYTF. The CDR3 DNA is TGTGCCAGTAGTGTCGACAGTAACTATGGCTACACCTTC. The full variable domain, completed using reference TRBV19 and TRBJ1-2, is DGGITQSPKYLFRKEGQNVTLSCEQNLNHDAMYWYRQDPGQGLRLIYYSQIVNDFQKGDIAEGYSVSREKKESFPLTVTSAQKNPTAFYLCASSVDSNYGYTFGSGTRLTVV.

The chain combines TRBV5-4 with TRBJ2-7, with TRBD1 matching over 7 bases. Germline CDR1 reads SGHNT; CDR2 reads YYREEE (reference sequence). There are 14 residues in the CDR3. Unmatched junction bases numbered 4, after V lost 4 bases and J lost 0 bases. The CDR3 DNA reads TGTGCCAGCAGCCTGACAGGGAGCTCCTACGAGCAGTACTTC. Protein: CASSLTGSSYEQYF.

J is TRBJ1-6 and V is TRBV7-2, with TRBD1 identical over 8 bases. With 4 bases clipped from V and 4 bases from J, the junction kept 6 bases outside the gene matches. Germline V gene lookup returns CDR1 SGHTA and CDR2 FQGNSA. The CDR3 is made up of 16 amino acids. The chain's CDR3 is CASSSGQGVYNSPLHF. The CDR3 DNA reads TGTGCCAGCAGCTCTGGACAGGGAGTGTATAATTCACCCCTCCACTTT.

The CDR3 region has the DNA TGTGCCAGCAGTTCCGCGACAGGGTCTGGGGCCAACGTCCTGACTTTC. Amino acid sequence: CASSSATGSGANVLTF. The chain joins TRBV28 to TRBJ2-6, with 7 positions matching TRBD1. V lost 4 bases, J lost 1 base, and 4 bases stayed unmatched. The CDR3 is made up of 16 amino acids. CDR1 and CDR2 (germline): MDHEN, SYDVKM.

This chain connects TRBV7-3 to TRBJ1-3; D uncertain. This CDR3 is built from 14 residues. From germline, CDR1 is SGHTA and CDR2 FQGTGA. Trimming cost V 6 bases and J 1 base, with 10 bases left between them. The CDR3 protein is CASSLDPSGNTIYF. In DNA, the CDR3 is TGTGCCAGCAGTTTGGACCCATCTGGAAACACCATATATTTT.

The rearrangement links TRBV2 to TRBJ1-2, with a weak D call TRBD1 (6 bases). Germline lookup yields CDR1 SNHLY and CDR2 FYNNEI. V gave up 6 bases and J gave up 8 bases, with 19 bases separating them. The CDR3 has 14 residues. This CDR3 is CASRRDWGLGGYTF. In DNA, the CDR3 is TGTGCCAGCAGGCGGGACTGGGGGCTGGGGGGCTACACCTTC.

This clone has more than one count but fewer than ten. The chain has TRBV19 and TRBJ2-1, with 8 bases matching TRBD1. V shed 5 bases and J 2 bases; nucleotides not matched to a gene: 2. The CDR3 length is 14 residues. Germline V gives CDR1 LNHDA, CDR2 SQIVND (reference sequence). Here the CDR3 reads CASSPGQAYNEQFF. In nucleotides, the CDR3 is TGTGCCAGTAGTCCGGGACAGGCCTACAATGAGCAGTTCTTC.

The chain recombines TRBV9 with TRBJ2-1, with 9 bases lining up with TRBD2. This CDR3 region has 15 residues. Germline trimming cut 4 bases from V and 6 bases from J; bases unmatched to any gene: 8. The V gene's germline CDR1 is SGDLS and CDR2 YYNGEE. The CDR3: CASSREASGTNEQFF. In nucleotides, the CDR3 is TGTGCCAGCAGCAGGGAGGCTAGCGGGACCAATGAGCAGTTCTTC.

The V gene is TRBV30, the J gene TRBJ1-5, with D possibly matching TRBD1 (6 bases). The CDR3 length is 15 residues. Germline CDR1 reads GTSNPN; CDR2 reads SVGIG (reference sequence). V shed 0 bases and J shed 2 bases, with 11 bases lying between them. This CDR3 is CAWSVQGGGNQPQHF. The CDR3 nucleotides read TGTGCCTGGAGTGTACAAGGGGGTGGCAATCAGCCCCAGCATTTT.

The gene calls are TRBV28 and TRBJ1-2, with TRBD1 matching over 9 bases. J was trimmed by 5 bases and V by 6 bases; bases with no gene match: 7. Germline V gene lookup returns CDR1 MDHEN and CDR2 SYDVKM. The length of the CDR3 is 14 residues. In DNA, the CDR3 is TGTGCCAGCAGGATACAGGGGGCGGGGTATGGCTACACCTTC. As protein: CASRIQGAGYGYTF.

The chain is built from TRBV30 and TRBJ2-3; unclear D gene. The germline V gene has CDR1 GTSNPN and CDR2 SVGIG (reference sequence). The CDR3 has 11 residues. V lost 1 base and J lost 5, with 4 bases in between. CDR3 nucleotide sequence: TGTGCCTGGAGTGCTCTAGATACGCAGTATTTT. Its protein is CAWSALDTQYF.

V usage is TRBV9 and J usage is TRBJ1-1; 8 positions match TRBD1. The trim removed 4 bases at V and 1 base at J, leaving 9 bases unmatched. CDR3 size: 16 residues. Per germline, CDR1 SGDLS and CDR2 YYNGEE. In DNA form, the CDR3 reads TGTGCCAGCAGCCCAGGAGGGGACAGGAGGAACACTGAAGCTTTCTTT. It encodes CASSPGGDRRNTEAFF.

This chain joins TRBV28 and TRBJ2-2; a possible D gene is TRBD2 (7 bases). The CDR3 has 15 amino acids. V lost 3 bases, J lost 4 bases, and 12 bases lay in between. Germline CDR1 and CDR2: MDHEN and SYDVKM. DNA for the CDR3: TGTGCCAGCAGTTTTGGGGGGGCGGGCACCGGGGAGCTGTTTTTT. It yields the protein CASSFGGAGTGELFF.

This chain uses TRBV5-1 with TRBJ1-2; 8 bases agree with TRBD1. Trimming removed 4 bases from V and 7 bases from J; junction bases left unmatched: 6. Germline CDR1 and CDR2: SGHRS and YFSETQ. This CDR3 has 13 amino acids. CDR3 region: CASSTDRDGGYTF. The DNA for the CDR3 is TGCGCCAGCAGCACGGACAGGGACGGTGGCTACACCTTC.

This clone appeared a single time. The chain recombines TRBV7-3 with TRBJ2-2; weak D call: TRBD1 (6 bases). The CDR3 has 15 residues. Trimming took off 5 bases at V and 1 base at J, with 11 bases between the two ends. Germline V gene data show CDR1 as SGHTA and CDR2 as FQGTGA. DNA of the CDR3: TGTGCCAGCAGCCCCCAGGGACAGAACACCGGGGAGCTGTTTTTT. Amino acid sequence: CASSPQGQNTGELFF.

CDR3 in amino acids: CASSLGDRSSYEQYF. Here the CDR3 DNA reads TGTGCCAGCAGCTTGGGGGACAGGAGCTCCTACGAGCAGTACTTC. The chain combines TRBV5-4 with TRBJ2-7, with 8 positions matching TRBD1. Germline V CDR1 and CDR2: SGHNT, YYREEE (reference sequence). The length of the CDR3 is 15 residues. The trim removed 0 bases at V and 0 bases at J, leaving 2 bases unmatched.

V and J are TRBV4-1 and TRBJ2-7; no clear D gene. CDR1 and CDR2 (germline): MGHRA, YSYEKL. This CDR3 spans 14 amino acids. The ends were cut back, 1 base at V and 2 bases at J, with 9 bases in the middle. As DNA, the CDR3 is TGCGCCAGCAGCCAAGTAGACGGAGCCTACGAGCAGTACTTC. Protein product: CASSQVDGAYEQYF.

This chain connects TRBV5-1 to TRBJ1-2; the D is unclear. V was pared by 7 bases and J by 5 bases, with 15 bases between. The CDR3 is 13 amino acids. Germline V CDR1 and CDR2: SGHRS, YFSETQ. Written as DNA, the CDR3 is TGCGCCAGCTCGGCGCTAGCCACATATGGCTACACCTTC. Translation gives CASSALATYGYTF.

The chain couples TRBV19 to TRBJ2-1, with 8 bases matching TRBD2. CDR1 LNHDA and CDR2 SQIVND come from the germline V gene (reference sequence). The CDR3 totals 17 residues. Trimming cost V 7 bases and J 7 bases; bases outside gene matches: 18. The CDR3 sequence: CASKASGGGVGLNEQFF. DNA of the CDR3: TGTGCCAGTAAGGCCTCCGGGGGGGGAGTGGGTTTGAATGAGCAGTTCTTC.

This clone turned up a few times. This chain joins TRBV10-2 and TRBJ2-7; no clear D. V dropped 6 bases and J dropped 3 bases, with 6 bases sitting between them. The germline CDR1 and CDR2 sequences are WSHSY and SAAADI. This CDR3 contains 11 residues. CDR3 nucleotides: TGCGCCAGCAGATTTTACTACGAGCAGTACTTC. Translation: CASRFYYEQYF.

This rearrangement joins TRBV2 to TRBJ2-7, with D unclear. This CDR3 comprises 11 residues. V lost 6 bases and J 2 bases, leaving 5 bases between the germline ends. Germline V gives CDR1 SNHLY, CDR2 FYNNEI. DNA of the CDR3: TGTGCCAGCAGCCCCACCTACGAGCAGTACTTC. This translates into CASSPTYEQYF.

The V and J genes are TRBV15 and TRBJ2-1; no firm D call. V gave up 5 bases and J gave up 5 bases, with 7 bases separating them. The CDR3 is made up of 12 amino acids. CDR1 is LNHNV and CDR2 is YYDKDF in the germline V gene (reference sequence). The CDR3 sequence: CATSHPNNEQFF. CDR3 in DNA: TGTGCCACCAGCCACCCAAACAATGAGCAGTTCTTC.

This clone has only one observation. V usage is TRBV11-1 and J usage is TRBJ1-6; weak D call: TRBD1 (6 bases). The CDR3 contains 13 residues. From germline, CDR1 is SGHAT and CDR2 FQDESV (reference sequence). V was shortened by 5 bases and J by 7 bases, with 9 bases between the two germline ends. CDR3 DNA: TGTGCCAGCAGCACAGGACAGAATTCACCCCTCCACTTT. Encoded protein: CASSTGQNSPLHF. Full variable domain (outside the CDR3, taken from reference TRBV11-1 and TRBJ1-6): EAEVAQSPRYKITEKSQAVAFWCDPISGHATLYWYRQILGQGPELLVQFQDESVVDDSQLPKDRFSAERLKGVDSTLKIQPAELGDSAMYLCASSTGQNSPLHFGNGTRLTVT.

This clone was counted a few times. This chain uses TRBV7-2 with TRBJ1-2; 10 bases agree with TRBD1. After removal of 5 bases from V and 2 bases from J, the junction contained 5 bases not matched to a gene. There are 15 residues in the CDR3. Germline lookup yields CDR1 SGHTA and CDR2 FQGNSA. CDR3 protein: CASSRDRGQNYGYTF. The CDR3 bases are TGTGCCAGCAGCCGAGACAGGGGGCAAAACTATGGCTACACCTTC.

The chain links TRBV6-6 to TRBJ2-7, with TRBD2 identical over 10 bases. J lost 7 bases, V lost 3 bases, and 9 bases had no gene match. The CDR3 has 15 amino acids. Germline CDR1 is MNHNY and CDR2 is SVGAGI (reference sequence). As DNA, the CDR3 is TGTGCCAGCAGTTATAGGACTAGCGGAACCTCAGAGCAGTACTTC. Translated, it gives CASSYRTSGTSEQYF.

The chain joins TRBV29-1 to TRBJ2-7; no definite D call. V was pared by 5 bases and J by 2 bases, with 10 bases between. Germline CDR1 is SQVTM and CDR2 is ANQGSEA. The length of the CDR3 is 12 residues. The DNA of the CDR3 is TGCAGCGTTATCCGGCCCCCCTACGAGCAGTACTTC. Amino acids: CSVIRPPYEQYF.

The chain combines TRBV2 with TRBJ1-6, with 9 positions matching TRBD1. This CDR3 region has 14 residues. CDR1 and CDR2 (germline): SNHLY, FYNNEI. V lost 9 bases and J lost 7; bases outside the gene matches: 7. The CDR3 region has the DNA TGTGCCAGTATCCGGGACAGGGCCAATTCACCCCTCCACTTT. Translation: CASIRDRANSPLHF.

This clone was seen once. The chain joins TRBV4-1 to TRBJ2-5; tentatively, D is TRBD1 (5 bases). Germline lookup yields CDR1 MGHRA and CDR2 YSYEKL. The CDR3 runs to 15 residues. With 4 bases removed from V and 3 bases from J, the gap between germline ends came to 15 bases. The CDR3 nucleotides are TGCGCCAGCAGCCTTTCCCAGGGAACTGAAGAGACCCAGTACTTC. Translating it yields CASSLSQGTEETQYF.